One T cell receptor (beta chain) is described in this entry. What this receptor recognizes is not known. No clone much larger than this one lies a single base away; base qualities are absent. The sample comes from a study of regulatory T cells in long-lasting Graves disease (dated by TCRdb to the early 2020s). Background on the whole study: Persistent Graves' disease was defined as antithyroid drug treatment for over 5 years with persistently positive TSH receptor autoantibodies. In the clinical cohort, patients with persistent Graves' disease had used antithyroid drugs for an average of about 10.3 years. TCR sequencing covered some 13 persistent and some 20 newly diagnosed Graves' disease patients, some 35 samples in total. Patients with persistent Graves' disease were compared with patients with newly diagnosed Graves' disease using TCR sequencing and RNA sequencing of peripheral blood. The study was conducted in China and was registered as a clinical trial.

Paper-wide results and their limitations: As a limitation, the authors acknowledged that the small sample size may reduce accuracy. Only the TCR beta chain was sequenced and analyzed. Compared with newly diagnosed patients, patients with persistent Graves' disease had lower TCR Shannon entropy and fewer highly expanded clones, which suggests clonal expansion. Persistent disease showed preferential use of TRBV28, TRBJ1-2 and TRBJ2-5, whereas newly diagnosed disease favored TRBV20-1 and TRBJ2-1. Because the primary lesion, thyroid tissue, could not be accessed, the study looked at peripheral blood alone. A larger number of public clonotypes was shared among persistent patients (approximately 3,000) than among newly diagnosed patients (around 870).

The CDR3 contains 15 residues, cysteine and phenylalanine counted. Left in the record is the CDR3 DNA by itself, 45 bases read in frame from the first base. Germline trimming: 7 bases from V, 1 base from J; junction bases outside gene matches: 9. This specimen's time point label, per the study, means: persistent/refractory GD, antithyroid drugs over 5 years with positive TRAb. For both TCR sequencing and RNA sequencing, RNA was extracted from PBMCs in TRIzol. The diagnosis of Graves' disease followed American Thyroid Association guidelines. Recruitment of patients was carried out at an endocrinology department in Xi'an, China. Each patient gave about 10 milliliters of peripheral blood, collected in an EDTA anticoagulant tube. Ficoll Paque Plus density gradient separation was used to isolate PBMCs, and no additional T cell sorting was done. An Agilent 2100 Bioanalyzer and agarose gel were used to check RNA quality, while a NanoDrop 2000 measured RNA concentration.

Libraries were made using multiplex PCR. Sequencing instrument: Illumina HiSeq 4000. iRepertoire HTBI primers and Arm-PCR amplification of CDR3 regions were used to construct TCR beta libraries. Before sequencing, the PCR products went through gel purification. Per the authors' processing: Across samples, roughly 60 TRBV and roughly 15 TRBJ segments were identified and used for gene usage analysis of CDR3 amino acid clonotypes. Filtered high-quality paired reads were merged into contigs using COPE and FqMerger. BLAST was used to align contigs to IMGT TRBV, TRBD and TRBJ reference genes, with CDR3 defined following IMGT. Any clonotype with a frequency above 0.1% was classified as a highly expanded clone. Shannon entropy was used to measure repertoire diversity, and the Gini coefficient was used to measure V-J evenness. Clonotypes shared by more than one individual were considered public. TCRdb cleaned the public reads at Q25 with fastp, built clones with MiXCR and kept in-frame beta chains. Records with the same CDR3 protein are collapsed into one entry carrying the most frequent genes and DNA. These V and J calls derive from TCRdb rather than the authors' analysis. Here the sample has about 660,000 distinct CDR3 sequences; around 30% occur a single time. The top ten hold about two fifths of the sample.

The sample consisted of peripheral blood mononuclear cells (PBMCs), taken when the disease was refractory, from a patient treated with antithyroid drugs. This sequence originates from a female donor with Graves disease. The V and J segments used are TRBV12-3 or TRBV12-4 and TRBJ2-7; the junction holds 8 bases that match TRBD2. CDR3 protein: CASTPSGRASYEQYF. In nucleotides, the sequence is TGTGCCAGCACCCCCTCCGGGAGGGCTTCCTACGAGCAGTACTTC.